A single sample is the source of the 26 T cell receptor beta chains below, sequenced in a study of T-cell reconstitution after alpha-beta-depleted transplantation in children. Unique molecular identifiers were built into the TCRbeta library. MiXCR, run by TCRdb on the PCR reads, gives a single entry per CDR3 protein. Of about 900,000 distinct CDR3 sequences listed, roughly 29% are singletons. The sample was PBMCs, mostly from graft donor cells, taken 360 days after TCRalphabeta/CD19-depleted stem cell transplant. The source is a boy less than two years old who had a stem cell transplant for SCID, so the T cells may come from the graft donor.

V usage is TRBV28 and J usage is TRBJ2-7; TRBD1 matches at 9 bases. The junction had 12 bases not matched to a gene; V was cut back by 6 bases and J by 6 bases. The germline gives CDR1 MDHEN, CDR2 SYDVKM. This CDR3 contains 15 residues. CDR3 loop: CASRSPGTGLVEQYF. DNA of the CDR3: TGTGCCAGCAGATCCCCCGGGACAGGGCTCGTCGAGCAGTACTTC.

The table lists this clonotype with a few counts. The rearrangement links TRBV7-8 to TRBJ1-2; the D is unclear. Deletions cut 5 bases from V and 12 bases from J, with 19 bases between. The CDR3 runs to 13 residues. Germline V CDR1 and CDR2: SGHVS, FQNEAQ. CDR3 loop: CASSNFRNFENTF. CDR3 DNA: TGTGCCAGCAGCAACTTCAGGAATTTCGAGAACACCTTC.

This clonotype has just a few counts. The chain carries TRBV5-1 and TRBJ2-2; D unresolved. The CDR3 has 15 residues. Germline assignment: CDR1 SGHRS and CDR2 YFSETQ. Trimming removed 1 base from V and 3 bases from J, with 10 bases in between. The CDR3 nucleotides read TGCGCCAGCAGCTTGCAGCGACCAGACACCGGGGAGCTGTTTTTT. This sequence encodes CASSLQRPDTGELFF.

Of note for this clonotype: At one end, the junction sequence differs from germline, possibly due to a read error. The V call is TRBV12-3 or TRBV12-4, the J call TRBJ1-1; 10 bases agree with TRBD1. The CDR3 runs to 14 residues. DNA of the CDR3: TGTGCCAGCAGTTTATCCGGGACAGGGGTGTTAGGGGTCTTT. This translates into CASSLSGTGVLGVF.

The chain recombines TRBV7-8 with TRBJ2-5, with D possibly TRBD2 on 7 matching bases. From germline, CDR1 is SGHVS and CDR2 FQNEAQ. The V end was cut by 3 bases, the J end by 1 base, with 18 bases between. The CDR3 totals 17 residues. The DNA of the CDR3 is TGTGCCAGCAGCTTCGGTAGGGGGGGCGGGGTCCAAGAGACCCAGTACTTC. Translated, it gives CASSFGRGGGVQETQYF.

The chain employs TRBV29-1 and TRBJ2-7; D ambiguous. CDR3 length: 12 residues. Germline V gives CDR1 SQVTM, CDR2 ANQGSEA. V was cut by 4 bases and J by 2 bases, with 9 bases left in between. CDR3 sequence: CSVAGLTYEQYF. The CDR3, as DNA: TGCAGCGTTGCCGGGCTGACCTACGAGCAGTACTTC.

This chain's CDR3 is CASRAWGMETQYF. The CDR3 DNA is TGTGCCAGCAGGGCCTGGGGGATGGAGACCCAGTACTTC. The gene calls are TRBV5-6 and TRBJ2-5; either TRBD1 or TRBD2 may supply D (5 bases each). The CDR3 contains 13 residues. Germline CDR1 and CDR2: SGHDT and YYEEEE. The V and J ends lost 5 bases and 5 bases respectively, with 13 bases between them.

The chain employs TRBV15 and TRBJ2-7, with D possibly TRBD1 on 6 matching bases. CDR1 and CDR2 (germline): LNHNV, YYDKDF (reference sequence). V dropped 5 bases and J dropped 2 bases, with 13 bases sitting between them. The CDR3 loop spans 14 amino acids. CDR3 sequence (DNA): TGTGCCACCAGCCCTATAGACAGGCCCTACGAGCAGTACTTC. It codes for CATSPIDRPYEQYF.

This chain connects TRBV4-1 to TRBJ1-2; D unresolved. Germline V gives CDR1 MGHRA, CDR2 YSYEKL. V lost 0 bases and J lost 5, with 13 bases in between. The CDR3 is 15 amino acids. CDR3 sequence (DNA): TGCGCCAGCAGCCAAGATTGGAACCAAAGTTATGGCTACACCTTC. This translates into CASSQDWNQSYGYTF.

A few counts support this clonotype. The J gene is TRBJ1-1, the V gene TRBV5-1; tentatively, D is TRBD1 (6 bases). Between the trimmed V and J ends, which lost 5 bases and 5 bases, there was a span of 16 bases. CDR3 length: 14 residues. Per germline, CDR1 SGHRS and CDR2 YFSETQ. The CDR3 protein is CASRPKTGLTEAFF. The CDR3 DNA reads as TGCGCCAGCAGACCAAAAACAGGGCTAACTGAAGCTTTCTTT.

The V gene is TRBV4-2, the J gene TRBJ1-1; D might be TRBD1 (5 bases). Germline CDR1 LGHNA, CDR2 YNFKEQ. Trimming removed 6 bases at V and 0 bases at J, with 20 bases between. The CDR3 has 17 residues. The CDR3 bases are TGTGCCAGCAGTCGTAAGCAGTCATTGGGGGTGAACACTGAAGCTTTCTTT. It translates to CASSRKQSLGVNTEAFF.

The chain links TRBV7-8 to TRBJ1-2; D gene uncertain. CDR1 is SGHVS, CDR2 FQNEAQ, per germline. V was trimmed by 1 base and J by 6 bases, leaving 12 bases between them. The CDR3 is 14 residues long. The CDR3 loop reads CASSLVPSGNGYTF. The CDR3 nucleotides are TGTGCCAGCAGCTTAGTTCCATCCGGGAATGGCTACACCTTC.

This clonotype has more than one count but fewer than ten. The chain carries TRBV5-1 and TRBJ1-5; the D is unclear. V lost 1 base and J 9 bases, leaving 17 bases between the germline ends. The CDR3 is made up of 15 amino acids. The germline CDR1 and CDR2 sequences are SGHRS and YFSETQ. The CDR3 protein is CASSLYPGKPWPQHF. Written as DNA, the CDR3 is TGCGCCAGCAGCTTGTATCCCGGGAAGCCTTGGCCCCAGCATTTT.

The chain joins TRBV3-1 to TRBJ2-5; tentatively, D is TRBD1 (6 bases). V gave up 4 bases and J gave up 2 bases, with 14 bases separating them. This CDR3 has 15 amino acids. CDR1 LGHDT and CDR2 YNNKEL come from the germline V gene (reference sequence). CDR3 region: CASSPGDNSQETQYF. CDR3 nucleotides: TGTGCCAGCAGCCCCGGGGACAACAGTCAAGAGACCCAGTACTTC.

The chain links TRBV4-1 to TRBJ2-1, with 7 bases matching TRBD1. CDR1 MGHRA and CDR2 YSYEKL come from the germline V gene. The CDR3 extends over 16 amino acids. Trimming at V came to 2 bases and at J to 0 bases, leaving 4 bases not matched to a gene. DNA of the CDR3: TGCGCCAGCAGCCAACTTACAGGGGACTCCTACAATGAGCAGTTCTTC. Translation: CASSQLTGDSYNEQFF.

The rearrangement uses TRBV7-9 and TRBJ1-2; 12 bases fit TRBD1. With V trimmed by 4 bases and J by 8 bases, 2 bases remained unmatched. The CDR3 consists of 13 residues. CDR1 SEHNR and CDR2 FQNEAQ come from the germline V gene (reference sequence). The chain's CDR3 is CASSWDRGRGYTF. The CDR3 DNA is TGTGCCAGCAGCTGGGACAGGGGGCGAGGCTACACCTTC.

J is TRBJ2-3 and V is TRBV5-1; 7 nucleotides line up with TRBD2. This CDR3 has 14 amino acids. V trimming: 0 bases; J trimming: 6 bases; junction bases outside the gene matches: 4. Germline V gene sequence: CDR1 SGHRS, CDR2 YFSETQ. For the CDR3, the DNA is TGCGCCAGCAGCTTGGGGACTAGGCCCGATACGCAGTATTTT. Its protein product is CASSLGTRPDTQYF.

This clonotype was seen more than once but under ten times. V is TRBV6-5 and J is TRBJ1-3, with unresolved D. V was pared by 3 bases and J by 0 bases, with 12 bases between. Germline CDR1 reads MNHEY; CDR2 reads SVGAGI. The CDR3 has 16 amino acids. CDR3 in amino acids: CASSYVSPVSGNTIYF. The CDR3 DNA reads as TGTGCCAGCAGTTATGTTTCCCCCGTCTCTGGAAACACCATATATTTT.

This clonotype showed up just a few times. The chain links TRBV4-3 to TRBJ2-2; no definite D call. The length of the CDR3 is 18 residues. The V and J ends lost 1 base and 5 bases respectively, with 20 bases between them. The germline V gene has CDR1 LGHNA and CDR2 YSLEER. The CDR3 sequence: CASSQVGFLQAGTGELFF. As DNA, the CDR3 is TGCGCCAGCAGCCAAGTCGGGTTCCTCCAGGCCGGGACCGGGGAGCTGTTTTTT.

V and J are TRBV20-1 and TRBJ2-7, with 7 bases fitting TRBD1. The CDR3 has 14 amino acids. CDR1 DFQATT and CDR2 SNEGSKA come from the germline V gene (reference sequence). With V trimmed by 0 bases and J by 7 bases, 9 bases remained unmatched. CDR3 loop: CSARDKTGPVEQYF. The CDR3 DNA reads TGCAGTGCTAGAGATAAGACAGGGCCCGTTGAGCAGTACTTC.

This clonotype has a handful of counts. The germline gene is not matched at one end of the junction; a read error may be the cause. The V call is TRBV20-1, the J call TRBJ2-3; 8 bases fit TRBD2. This CDR3 has 12 residues. In germline, CDR1 is DFQATT, CDR2 SNEGSKA (reference sequence). CDR3 sequence reads: CSAITRGASRNF. CDR3 coding DNA: TGCAGTGCTATTACGCGGGGGGCTTCCAGGAATTTT.

The V call is TRBV20-1, the J call TRBJ2-5; D may be TRBD2 (5 bases). Germline-derived CDR1 and CDR2 are DFQATT and SNEGSKA (reference sequence). Trimming removed 4 bases from V and 9 bases from J, with 21 bases in between. The length of the CDR3 is 14 residues. CDR3: CSAMLAGFGRAQYF. DNA of the CDR3: TGCAGTGCTATGCTAGCTGGGTTCGGTCGGGCCCAGTACTTC.

This clonotype came up a few times. The J gene is TRBJ2-3, the V gene TRBV13; 9 bases fit TRBD2. CDR1 and CDR2 (germline): PRHDT, FYEKMQ (reference sequence). The CDR3 consists of 16 residues. J lost 2 bases, V lost 5 bases, and 8 bases had no gene match. The CDR3 DNA follows: TGTGCCAGCAGCCCCGTCGAGCGGGGGGCCACAGATACGCAGTATTTT. The encoded protein is CASSPVERGATDTQYF.

The CDR3 is CASSLLAGREAGELFF. For the CDR3, the DNA is TGCGCCAGCAGCTTATTGGCAGGGCGAGAGGCCGGGGAGCTGTTTTTT. This chain links TRBV5-1 with TRBJ2-2; D perhaps matches TRBD1 (5 bases). There are 16 residues in the CDR3. Trimming removed 2 bases at V and 6 bases at J, with 17 bases between. The V gene's germline CDR1 is SGHRS and CDR2 YFSETQ. Supplemented by reference TRBV5-1 and TRBJ2-2, the full variable domain reads KAGVTQTPRYLIKTRGQQVTLSCSPISGHRSVSWYQQTPGQGLQFLFEYFSETQRNKGNFPGRFSGRQFSNSRSEMNVSTLELGDSALYLCASSLLAGREAGELFFGEGSRLTVL.

This clonotype was seen more than once but under ten times. CDR3: CASSPGPGPYEQYF. As DNA, the CDR3 is TGTGCCAGCAGCCCGGGCCCCGGCCCCTACGAGCAGTACTTC. This chain uses TRBV4-2 with TRBJ2-7; D uncertain. V was cut by 4 bases and J by 2 bases, with 12 bases left in between. Germline V gene data show CDR1 as LGHNA and CDR2 as YNFKEQ. CDR3 length: 14 amino acids.

The chain employs TRBV5-1 and TRBJ1-2; no clear D gene. Trimming left V 0 bases short and J 4 bases short, with 16 bases between. The CDR3 totals 16 residues. Germline loops: CDR1 SGHRS, CDR2 YFSETQ. CDR3 nucleotides: TGCGCCAGCAGCTTGGAGGCAGTTACGTCTGCCTATGGCTACACCTTC. It translates to CASSLEAVTSAYGYTF.